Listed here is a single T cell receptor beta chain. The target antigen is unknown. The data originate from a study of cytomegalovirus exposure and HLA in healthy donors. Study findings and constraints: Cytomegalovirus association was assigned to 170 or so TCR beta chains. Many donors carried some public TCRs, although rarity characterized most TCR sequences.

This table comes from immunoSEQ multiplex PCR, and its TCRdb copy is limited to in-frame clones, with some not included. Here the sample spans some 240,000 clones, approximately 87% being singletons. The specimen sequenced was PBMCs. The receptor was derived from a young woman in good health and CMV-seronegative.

CDR3 region: CASKEGRGLAYEQYF. The CDR3 nucleotides are TGTGCCAGCAAGGAGGGCAGGGGGCTCGCCTACGAGCAGTACTTC. The chain has TRBV2 and TRBJ2-7; 8 bases are shared with TRBD1. The ends lost 7 bases at V and 2 bases at J; junction bases unmatched: 10. The CDR3 runs to 15 residues. CDR1 is SNHLY, CDR2 FYNNEI, per germline.